Sequencing of this TCR beta chain was carried out in a study of T cell responses to AZD1222 COVID-19 vaccine. Sequencing was performed with immunoSEQ multiplex PCR; in TCRdb, only in-frame clones are kept and a portion is missing. The repertoire holds 99,000 or so clones, with 75% to 90% as singletons. The length of the CDR3 is 14 residues. Looked up from germline, CDR1 is MNHEY and CDR2 is SVGAGI. V gave up 7 bases and J gave up 8 bases; unmatched junction bases: 10. The clonotype was recovered from an adult in good health. Here the sequenced sample was peripheral blood, taken on day 0 of AZD1222 vaccination. The V gene is TRBV6-5, the J gene TRBJ1-2; TRBD1 matches at 10 bases. CDR3 sequence: CASIFRDRGRGYTF. The CDR3 coding sequence is TGTGCCAGCATTTTTAGAGACAGGGGGCGCGGCTACACCTTC.